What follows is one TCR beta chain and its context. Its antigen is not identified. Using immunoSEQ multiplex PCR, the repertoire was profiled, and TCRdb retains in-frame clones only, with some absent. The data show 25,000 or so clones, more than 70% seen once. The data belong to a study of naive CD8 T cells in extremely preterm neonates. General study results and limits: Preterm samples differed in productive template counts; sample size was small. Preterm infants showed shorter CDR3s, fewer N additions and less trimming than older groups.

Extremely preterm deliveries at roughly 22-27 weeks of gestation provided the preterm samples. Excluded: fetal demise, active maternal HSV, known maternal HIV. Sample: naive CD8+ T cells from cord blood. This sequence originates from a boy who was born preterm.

CDR3 amino acids: CASSEVAGGPKNIQYF. DNA of the CDR3: TGTGCCAGCAGTGAGGTAGCGGGGGGGCCCAAAAACATTCAGTACTTC. This sequence joins TRBV25-1 and TRBJ2-4; TRBD2 matches at 11 bases. With V trimmed by 3 bases and J by 2 bases, 3 bases remained unmatched. Germline CDR1 reads MGHDK; CDR2 reads SYGVNS. This CDR3 is built from 16 residues. Filled out from reference TRBV25-1 and TRBJ2-4, the complete variable domain reads EADIYQTPRYLVIGTGKKITLECSQTMGHDKMYWYQQDPGMELHLIHYSYGVNSTEKGDLSSESTVSRIRTEHFPLTLESARPSHTSQYLCASSEVAGGPKNIQYFGAGTRLSVL.